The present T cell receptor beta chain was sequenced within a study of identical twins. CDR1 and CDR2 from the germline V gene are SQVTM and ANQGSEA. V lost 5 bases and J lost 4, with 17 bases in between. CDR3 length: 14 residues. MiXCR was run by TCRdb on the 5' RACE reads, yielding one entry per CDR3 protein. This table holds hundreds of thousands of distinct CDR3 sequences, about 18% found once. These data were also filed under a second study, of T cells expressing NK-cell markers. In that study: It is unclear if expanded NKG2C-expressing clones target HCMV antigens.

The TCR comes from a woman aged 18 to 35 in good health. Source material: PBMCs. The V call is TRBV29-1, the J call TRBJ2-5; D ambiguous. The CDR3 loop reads CSVLESIKGETQYF. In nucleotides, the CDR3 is TGCAGCGTTTTGGAGTCGATAAAAGGAGAGACCCAGTACTTC.